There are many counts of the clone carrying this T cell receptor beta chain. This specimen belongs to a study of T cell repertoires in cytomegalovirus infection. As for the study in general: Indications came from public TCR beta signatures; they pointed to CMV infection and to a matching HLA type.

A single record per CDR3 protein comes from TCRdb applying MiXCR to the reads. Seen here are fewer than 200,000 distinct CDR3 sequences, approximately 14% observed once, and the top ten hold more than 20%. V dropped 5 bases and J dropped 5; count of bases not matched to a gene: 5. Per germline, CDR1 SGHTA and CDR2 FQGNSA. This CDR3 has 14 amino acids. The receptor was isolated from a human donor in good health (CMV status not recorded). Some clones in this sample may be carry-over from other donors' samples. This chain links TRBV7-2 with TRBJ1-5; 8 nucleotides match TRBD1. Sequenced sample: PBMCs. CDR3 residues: CASSPDRGDQPQHF. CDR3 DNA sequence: TGTGCCAGCAGCCCCGACAGGGGCGATCAGCCCCAGCATTTT.